These 21 T cell receptor beta chains share one sample of origin, sequenced in a study of blood T cell repertoires in COVID-19. Profiled with immunoSEQ multiplex PCR; TCRdb holds only in-frame clones, not every one. The sample yields around 280,000 clones, around 90% seen once. The sequenced material came from peripheral blood. Source of these receptors: a woman aged 50 to 65 who had recovered from COVID-19.

This clone was detected a few times. The chain couples TRBV20-1 to TRBJ2-1; D might be TRBD2 (6 bases). Germline lookup yields CDR1 DFQATT and CDR2 SNEGSKA (reference sequence). This CDR3 region has 13 residues. Trimming pared 3 bases from V and 3 bases from J, leaving 9 bases between. In DNA form, the CDR3 reads TGCAGTGCTAGTGCGGGAAACTACAATGAGCAGTTCTTC. It codes for CSASAGNYNEQFF.

Remarks on this clone: This same CDR3 is encoded by further DNA sequences in the sample. The chain joins TRBV7-9 to TRBJ2-7, with D unresolved. Germline lookup yields CDR1 SEHNR and CDR2 FQNEAQ (reference sequence). Trimming stripped 5 bases from V and 4 bases from J, with 6 bases between. The CDR3 is made up of 11 amino acids. The CDR3, as DNA: TGTGCCAGCAGCCCGGTATACGAGCAGTACTTC. Translation gives CASSPVYEQYF.

The genes are TRBV18 and TRBJ2-6; D unclear. This CDR3 region has 14 residues. The germline V gene encodes CDR1 KGHSH and CDR2 LQKENI. Trimming took off 5 bases at V and 0 bases at J, with 5 bases between the two ends. This CDR3 is CASSSYSGANVLTF. Written as DNA, the CDR3 is TGTGCCAGCTCATCCTACTCTGGGGCCAACGTCCTGACTTTC.

In this sample, this clone turned up many times. The chain carries TRBV30 and TRBJ1-1, with 7 bases lining up with TRBD1. V gave up 8 bases and J gave up 1 base; unmatched junction bases: 7. Germline values: CDR1 GTSNPN, CDR2 SVGIG (reference sequence). This CDR3 spans 13 amino acids. The CDR3 DNA reads as TGTGCCGGAACCCGGACAGGGAACACTGAAGCTTTCTTT. This codes for CAGTRTGNTEAFF.

The chain has TRBV2 and TRBJ1-1; TRBD1 aligns across 9 bases. Germline CDR1 reads SNHLY; CDR2 reads FYNNEI. V shed 6 bases, J shed 10 bases, and the junction held 15 bases outside the gene matches. The CDR3 spans 15 residues. The CDR3 here is CASRRDRESIPSAFF. In DNA form, the CDR3 reads TGTGCCAGCAGGAGGGACAGGGAGTCAATCCCCTCAGCTTTCTTT.

The chain has TRBV14 and TRBJ2-7; 10 nucleotides line up with TRBD1. V shed 4 bases and J 5 bases; nucleotides not matched to a gene: 17. This CDR3 has 18 residues. Germline V gene lookup returns CDR1 SGHDN and CDR2 FVKESK. The CDR3 nucleotides read TGTGCCAGCAGCCCCCTGTCTGCGCTAGGGACAGGGGCAGACGAGCAGTACTTC. Protein: CASSPLSALGTGADEQYF.

CDR3 DNA sequence: TGCGCCAGCAGTGCTCAGACGGGAGGTTCCTACAATGAGCAGTTCTTC. Translating gives CASSAQTGGSYNEQFF. The gene calls are TRBV4-3 and TRBJ2-1; 7 bases align to TRBD2. This CDR3 is 16 amino acids long. The V gene's germline CDR1 is LGHNA and CDR2 YSLEER. The junction had 9 bases not matched to a gene; V was cut back by 6 bases and J by 1 base.

J is TRBJ2-5 and V is TRBV6-2 or TRBV6-3, with TRBD2 matching over 7 bases. V lost 2 bases to trimming and J lost 3 bases; unmatched junction nucleotides: 12. Germline V CDR1 and CDR2: MNHEY, SVGEGT. CDR3 length: 17 amino acids. In DNA form, the CDR3 reads TGTGCCAGCAGTTACGGTCAGGGTAGGCTAGCGGAAGAGACCCAGTACTTC. This codes for CASSYGQGRLAEETQYF.

The chain links TRBV6-6 to TRBJ1-4; D uncertain. V was trimmed by 5 bases and J by 2 bases, leaving 18 bases between them. This CDR3 has 17 amino acids. Germline values: CDR1 MNHNY, CDR2 SVGAGI (reference sequence). The CDR3 coding sequence is TGTGCCAGCAGTCCGACATTTTCCCGCCGTACTAATGAAAAACTGTTTTTT. It specifies CASSPTFSRRTNEKLFF.

The CDR3 DNA reads as TGTGCTAGTGGTTTCAATTCCGGGACAGGGGTTGACTATGGCTACACCTTC. As protein: CASGFNSGTGVDYGYTF. The gene calls are TRBV12-5 and TRBJ1-2; 10 nucleotides line up with TRBD1. V lost 3 bases and J lost 3; bases outside the gene matches: 10. Germline V CDR1 and CDR2: LGHNT, FRNRAP. The CDR3 runs to 17 residues.

This chain connects TRBV7-8 to TRBJ2-7, with D possibly matching TRBD2 (6 bases). V was pared by 5 bases and J by 3 bases, with 14 bases between. Germline-derived CDR1 and CDR2 are SGHVS and FQNEAQ. This CDR3 has 14 residues. The DNA of the CDR3 is TGTGCCAGCAGCCGCGGGGATTCGGGCTACGAGCAGTACTTC. Translation: CASSRGDSGYEQYF.

The genes are TRBV5-1 and TRBJ2-1; 10 nucleotides match TRBD2. The V gene's germline CDR1 is SGHRS and CDR2 YFSETQ. The CDR3 contains 17 residues. V lost 4 bases and J lost 7; bases outside the gene matches: 14. CDR3 coding DNA: TGCGCCAGCAGCCCCCGAAGAACTAGCGGGACTTCAAATGAGCAGTTCTTC. Protein product: CASSPRRTSGTSNEQFF.

The chain recombines TRBV19 with TRBJ1-2; a possible D gene is TRBD1 (5 bases). This CDR3 contains 13 residues. V was cut by 3 bases and J by 4 bases, with 9 bases left in between. Germline values: CDR1 LNHDA, CDR2 SQIVND (reference sequence). The CDR3 here is CASSIDSSYGYTF. DNA of the CDR3: TGTGCCAGTAGTATCGACAGCTCCTATGGCTACACCTTC.

The table lists this clone with a count of one. The chain recombines TRBV18 with TRBJ1-2, with 7 bases that match TRBD1. V lost 2 bases, J lost 0 bases, and 3 bases stayed unmatched. The CDR3 is made up of 15 amino acids. CDR1 and CDR2 from the germline V gene are KGHSH and LQKENI. DNA of the CDR3: TGTGCCAGCTCACCATTACAGGGGACTAACTATGGCTACACCTTC. Amino acid sequence: CASSPLQGTNYGYTF.

The J gene is TRBJ1-5, the V gene TRBV5-1; D not certain. V was shortened by 4 bases and J by 6 bases, with 11 bases between the two germline ends. The CDR3 is 13 residues long. Germline V gives CDR1 SGHRS, CDR2 YFSETQ. The CDR3 loop reads CASSPGLGQPQHF. CDR3 DNA sequence: TGCGCCAGCAGCCCAGGACTTGGTCAGCCCCAGCATTTT.

This rearrangement joins TRBV7-9 to TRBJ1-1, with unresolved D. Germline V gene lookup returns CDR1 SEHNR and CDR2 FQNEAQ (reference sequence). The CDR3 is 13 residues long. V gave up 1 base and J gave up 11 bases, with 14 bases separating them. CDR3 protein: CASSLGLGNSAFF. The CDR3 nucleotides read TGTGCCAGCAGCTTAGGGTTGGGCAACAGCGCTTTCTTT.

This clone has a count of ten or more. The CDR3 loop is CASSLGTSGGLLDIQYF. DNA for the CDR3: TGTGCCAGCAGCTTGGGGACTAGCGGGGGGCTACTTGACATTCAGTACTTC. The chain combines TRBV5-6 with TRBJ2-4; 14 positions agree with TRBD2. The V gene end was trimmed by 0 bases and the J gene end by 8 bases; junction bases not matched to a gene: 7. The CDR3 is made up of 17 amino acids. Per germline, CDR1 SGHDT and CDR2 YYEEEE.

The J gene is TRBJ1-4, the V gene TRBV6-2 or TRBV6-3; TRBD1 matches 9 bases. Trimming cost V 4 bases and J 6 bases; bases outside gene matches: 12. CDR1 MNHEY and CDR2 SVGEGT come from the germline V gene. The CDR3 has 17 residues. For the CDR3, the DNA is TGTGCCAGCAGTTTAACAGGGGGCGCAATTCGTGATGAAAAACTGTTTTTT. As protein: CASSLTGGAIRDEKLFF.

The chain carries TRBV6-2 or TRBV6-3 and TRBJ1-1; D may be TRBD1 (6 bases). V lost 4 bases, J lost 6 bases, and 21 bases lay in between. This CDR3 contains 16 residues. The germline V gene has CDR1 MNHEY and CDR2 SVGEGT. The CDR3 DNA reads as TGTGCCAGCAGTTCCACACTACAGGGCATAGGGGCTGAAGCTTTCTTT. Its translation is CASSSTLQGIGAEAFF.

The V gene is TRBV5-1, the J gene TRBJ2-5; 8 bases are a match to TRBD2. CDR3 length: 16 residues. The V gene end was trimmed by 3 bases and the J gene end by 5 bases; junction bases not matched to a gene: 12. CDR1 and CDR2 from the germline V gene are SGHRS and YFSETQ. The CDR3 loop is CASSWNGGAASETQYF. In DNA form, the CDR3 reads TGCGCCAGCAGCTGGAACGGGGGGGCGGCTTCGGAGACCCAGTACTTC.

The chain joins TRBV19 to TRBJ1-1, with a possible D match to TRBD1 (5 bases). V lost 6 bases, J lost 0 bases, and 11 bases lay in between. The germline V gene encodes CDR1 LNHDA and CDR2 SQIVND (reference sequence). CDR3 length: 14 amino acids. In nucleotides, the CDR3 is TGTGCCAGTAGCGGACAATTAGTGAACACTGAAGCTTTCTTT. Translation: CASSGQLVNTEAFF.